This TCR beta chain was sequenced for a study of T cell changes during pregnancy in multiple sclerosis. The method was immunoSEQ multiplex PCR; TCRdb's version includes in-frame clones alone and lacks a portion of them. The sample contains 85,000 to 100,000 clones, more than 90% of which appear only once. The CDR3 is 15 residues long. Germline V gene sequence: CDR1 KGHSH, CDR2 LQKENI. After removal of 3 bases from V and 7 bases from J, the junction contained 10 bases not matched to a gene. The rearrangement joins TRBV18 to TRBJ1-1; 8 bases agree with TRBD1. The clonotype was recovered from a female donor with multiple sclerosis, enrolled in a pregnancy study. Sequencing used peripheral blood, obtained in the first trimester of pregnancy. The CDR3, as DNA: TGTGCCAGCTCACCCGGGACAGGCCGAAAGGATGAAGCTTTCTTT. Translating it yields CASSPGTGRKDEAFF.